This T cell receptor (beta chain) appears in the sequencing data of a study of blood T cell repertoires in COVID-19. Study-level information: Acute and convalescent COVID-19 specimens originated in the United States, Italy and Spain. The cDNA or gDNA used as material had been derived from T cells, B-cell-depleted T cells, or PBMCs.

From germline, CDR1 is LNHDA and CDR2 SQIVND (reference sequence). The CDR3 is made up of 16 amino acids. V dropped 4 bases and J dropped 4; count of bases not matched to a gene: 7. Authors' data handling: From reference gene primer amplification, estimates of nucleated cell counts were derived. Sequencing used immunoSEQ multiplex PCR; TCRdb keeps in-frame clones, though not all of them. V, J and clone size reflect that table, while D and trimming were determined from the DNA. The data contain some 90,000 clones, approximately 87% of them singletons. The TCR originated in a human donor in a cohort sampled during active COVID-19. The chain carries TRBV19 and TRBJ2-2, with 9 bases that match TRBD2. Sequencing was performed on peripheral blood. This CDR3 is CASSKRLADFTGELFF. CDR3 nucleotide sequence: TGTGCCAGTAGTAAACGACTAGCGGACTTCACCGGGGAGCTGTTTTTT.